A single sample gave rise to the 14 T cell receptor beta chains below, sequenced in a study of T cells in localized non-small cell lung cancer. Method: immunoSEQ multiplex PCR; TCRdb's copy keeps in-frame clones and lacks some. This sample has about 33,000 clones; around 93% occur once, and the top ten carry about 2.2%. Sequencing used peripheral blood, obtained before any cancer treatment. The receptor set was obtained from a female donor over 55 with stage I lung adenocarcinoma.

V usage is TRBV10-3 and J usage is TRBJ2-3; 7 bases line up with TRBD2. V dropped 10 bases and J dropped 2; count of bases not matched to a gene: 9. The V gene's germline CDR1 is ENHRY and CDR2 SYGVKD. The CDR3 loop spans 14 amino acids. The CDR3 protein is CASSGTQHTDTQYF. The CDR3, as DNA: TGTGCCAGCAGCGGGACTCAGCACACAGATACGCAGTATTTT.

The rearrangement uses TRBV19 and TRBJ2-6, with a possible D match to TRBD1 (6 bases). Trimming pared 4 bases from V and 0 bases from J, leaving 13 bases between. The CDR3 is 17 amino acids. Germline CDR1 and CDR2: LNHDA and SQIVND (reference sequence). The CDR3 DNA follows: TGTGCCAGTAGTAAGACAGGATTAAGCTCTGGGGCCAACGTCCTGACTTTC. This gives the protein CASSKTGLSSGANVLTF. Looking up the rest from reference TRBV19 and TRBJ2-6 gives the full variable domain: DGGITQSPKYLFRKEGQNVTLSCEQNLNHDAMYWYRQDPGQGLRLIYYSQIVNDFQKGDIAEGYSVSREKKESFPLTVTSAQKNPTAFYLCASSKTGLSSGANVLTFGAGSRLTVL.

This sequence joins TRBV5-6 and TRBJ1-2, with unresolved D. The CDR3 loop spans 14 amino acids. Looked up from germline, CDR1 is SGHDT and CDR2 is YYEEEE. With 4 bases removed from V and 4 bases from J, the gap between germline ends came to 14 bases. CDR3 residues: CASSLSTARYGYTF. The DNA for the CDR3 is TGTGCCAGCAGCCTGTCCACGGCCCGCTATGGCTACACCTTC.

This chain connects TRBV18 to TRBJ2-3; D possibly corresponds to TRBD2 (5 bases). The V gene lost 0 bases and the J gene lost 3 bases, with 10 bases spanning the gap. The V gene's germline CDR1 is KGHSH and CDR2 LQKENI. There are 15 residues in the CDR3. As DNA, the CDR3 is TGTGCCAGCTCACCACCGTCGGGGTCGACAGATACGCAGTATTTT. This gives the protein CASSPPSGSTDTQYF.

Here the CDR3 DNA reads TGTGCCAGCAGCACGGCAGGGGGCAATCAGCCCCAGCATTTT. Protein: CASSTAGGNQPQHF. The chain is built from TRBV7-9 and TRBJ1-5; D possibly corresponds to TRBD1 (6 bases). V was clipped by 5 bases and J by 2 bases, with 10 bases between them. CDR1 is SEHNR and CDR2 is FQNEAQ in the germline V gene (reference sequence). The CDR3 contains 14 residues.

The gene calls are TRBV28 and TRBJ1-2, with D maybe TRBD1 (6 bases). This CDR3 region has 13 residues. V was pared by 5 bases and J by 6 bases, with 13 bases between. Germline V CDR1 and CDR2: MDHEN, SYDVKM. CDR3 bases: TGTGCCAGCAGTACATTGGGGGCGCATGGCTACACCTTC. Translated, it gives CASSTLGAHGYTF.

The chain is built from TRBV7-2 and TRBJ1-2; 10 bases map to TRBD1. V lost 4 bases to trimming and J lost 6 bases; unmatched junction nucleotides: 11. The length of the CDR3 is 16 residues. CDR1 is SGHTA, CDR2 FQGNSA, per germline. For the CDR3, the DNA is TGTGCCAGCAGCTCCCCCTCCGGACAGGGGGGAAATGGCTACACCTTC. It translates to CASSSPSGQGGNGYTF.

V gene TRBV6-5 combines with J gene TRBJ1-1; D is uncertain. CDR3 size: 16 residues. Trimming stripped 1 base from V and 6 bases from J, with 18 bases between. Per germline, CDR1 MNHEY and CDR2 SVGAGI. CDR3 residues: CASSYFLGGPGSEAFF. The DNA for the CDR3 is TGTGCCAGCAGTTACTTCCTCGGCGGCCCCGGCTCTGAAGCTTTCTTT.

This chain connects TRBV18 to TRBJ1-2, with 9 bases identical to TRBD1. Germline V lookup: CDR1 KGHSH, CDR2 LQKENI. V shed 2 bases, J shed 4 bases, and the junction held 2 bases outside the gene matches. This CDR3 is built from 14 residues. The CDR3 nucleotides read TGTGCCAGCTCACCAGCGGGACAGGGCTATGGCTACACCTTC. Its translation: CASSPAGQGYGYTF.

This rearrangement joins TRBV5-6 to TRBJ2-7; D remains ambiguous. CDR3 size: 11 residues. The V gene lost 0 bases and the J gene lost 5 bases, with 3 bases spanning the gap. Germline V gives CDR1 SGHDT, CDR2 YYEEEE. DNA for the CDR3: TGTGCCAGCAGCTTGGTGGACGAGCAGTACTTC. Translated, it gives CASSLVDEQYF.

As regards this clone: At one end, the junction sequence differs from germline, possibly due to a read error. The chain is built from TRBV6-1 and TRBJ1-6, with TRBD1 matching over 7 bases. This CDR3 is built from 14 residues. Looked up from germline, CDR1 is MNHNS and CDR2 is SASEGT. The CDR3 DNA follows: TGTGCCAGCAGTCCCGGTGGGACAGCCGGGCCCCCCCACTTT. Protein: CASSPGGTAGPPHF.

The chain has TRBV7-9 and TRBJ2-7, with TRBD1 identical over 8 bases. The CDR3 sequence is 15 residues long. Germline CDR1 is SEHNR and CDR2 is FQNEAQ (reference sequence). The junction had 14 bases not matched to a gene; V was cut back by 7 bases and J by 6 bases. In DNA, the CDR3 is TGTGCCAGCAACTCCCACCGGGACAGGCCCGTCGAGCAGTACTTC. It is translated as CASNSHRDRPVEQYF.

In its sample, this clone was seen once. The chain joins TRBV27 to TRBJ2-5; D is possibly TRBD1 or TRBD2 (6 bases each). Trimming stripped 2 bases from V and 5 bases from J, with 27 bases between. The CDR3 consists of 19 residues. In germline, CDR1 is MNHEY, CDR2 SMNVEV (reference sequence). As DNA, the CDR3 is TGTGCCAGCAGTTTAGGGAGGAGACAGGCTACCCCCTTGAGGGAGACCCAGTACTTC. Protein: CASSLGRRQATPLRETQYF.

The V gene is TRBV7-9, the J gene TRBJ2-2; TRBD2 is a possible D gene (6 bases). V was trimmed by 5 bases and J by 4 bases, leaving 11 bases between them. This CDR3 is built from 14 residues. Germline CDR1 reads SEHNR; CDR2 reads FQNEAQ (reference sequence). The CDR3 is CASSAGFTTGELFF. CDR3 DNA: TGTGCCAGCAGCGCGGGGTTCACCACCGGGGAGCTGTTTTTT.